The next 29 T cell receptor beta chains were all read from a single sample in a study of shared clonotypes between healthy human individuals. CD8 cells regarded as naive lacked CD45RO, were positively chosen for CCR7, and omitted terminally differentiated effector memory CD45RA+ cells. Clones were sequenced by immunoSEQ multiplex PCR, and TCRdb holds only the in-frame ones, with some missing. The sample consists of some 2 million clones, 85% to 95% of them appearing once. Sequenced sample: naive CD8+ T cells sorted from blood. The receptor source for this set is a man between 18 and 29 years old in good health.

V gene TRBV7-9 combines with J gene TRBJ1-4; unclear D gene. CDR3 length: 14 amino acids. Per the germline V gene, CDR1 is SEHNR and CDR2 is FQNEAQ (reference sequence). Trimming left V 5 bases short and J 5 bases short, with 12 bases between. The CDR3 region is CASSPEGGNEKLFF. The CDR3 bases are TGTGCCAGCAGCCCCGAGGGAGGAAATGAAAAACTGTTTTTT. The variable domain in full, with the rest retrieved from reference TRBV7-9 and TRBJ1-4, is DTGVSQNPRHKITKRGQNVTFRCDPISEHNRLYWYRQTLGQGPEFLTYFQNEAQLEKSRLLSDRFSAERPKGSFSTLEIQRTEQGDSAMYLCASSPEGGNEKLFFGSGTQLSVL.

V is TRBV9 and J is TRBJ2-2; 9 nucleotides agree with TRBD2. The CDR3 has 15 amino acids. With 5 bases clipped from V and 5 bases from J, the junction kept 7 bases outside the gene matches. Germline V gene lookup returns CDR1 SGDLS and CDR2 YYNGEE. CDR3 DNA sequence: TGTGCCAGCAGGGGTAGCGGGAGTATGACCGGGGAGCTGTTTTTT. Translation gives CASRGSGSMTGELFF.

The chain recombines TRBV19 with TRBJ2-2; a possible D gene is TRBD1 (5 bases). The germline V gene encodes CDR1 LNHDA and CDR2 SQIVND (reference sequence). V was cut by 6 bases and J by 5 bases, with 10 bases left in between. CDR3 length equals 13 residues. CDR3 protein: CASSRAPTGELFF. CDR3 in DNA: TGTGCCAGTAGCAGGGCTCCGACCGGGGAGCTGTTTTTT.

The chain carries TRBV5-4 and TRBJ2-7; TRBD2 matches at 7 bases. Germline CDR1 is SGHNT and CDR2 is YYREEE (reference sequence). This CDR3 is built from 13 residues. Trimming removed 2 bases from V and 7 bases from J; junction bases left unmatched: 6. Written as DNA, the CDR3 is TGTGCCAGCAGCTTAGGAGGACTAGGGGAGCAGTACTTC. Residues: CASSLGGLGEQYF.

This chain links TRBV6-1 with TRBJ1-4, with D perhaps matching TRBD1 (6 bases). V lost 5 bases and J 7 bases, leaving 14 bases between the germline ends. The CDR3 contains 14 residues. Germline-derived CDR1 and CDR2 are MNHNS and SASEGT. CDR3 nucleotide sequence: TGTGCCAGCAGTCCCCAGGGGACGGCTGAAAAACTGTTTTTT. Encoded protein: CASSPQGTAEKLFF.

The rearrangement uses TRBV11-3 and TRBJ2-2; D is possibly TRBD2 (6 bases). Germline V lookup: CDR1 SGHNT, CDR2 YENEEA. V was cut by 5 bases and J by 2 bases, with 9 bases left in between. This CDR3 contains 14 residues. The CDR3 protein is CASSPGLNTGELFF. CDR3 bases: TGTGCCAGCAGCCCGGGACTTAACACCGGGGAGCTGTTTTTT.

The chain couples TRBV10-2 to TRBJ2-5, with TRBD2 matching over 8 bases. CDR1 and CDR2 from the germline V gene are WSHSY and SAAADI. J gave up 5 bases and V 6 bases, and 8 bases lay outside the gene matches. The CDR3 has 14 residues. The DNA of the CDR3 is TGCGCCAGCAGCCTAGCGGGCCTATTGGAGACCCAGTACTTC. It is translated as CASSLAGLLETQYF.

V is TRBV27 and J is TRBJ2-3; D uncertain. The CDR3 is 14 residues long. Germline CDR1 and CDR2: MNHEY and SMNVEV (reference sequence). The V gene lost 2 bases and the J gene lost 4 bases, with 10 bases spanning the gap. The CDR3 region is CASSLVPPADTQYF. Written as DNA, the CDR3 is TGTGCCAGCAGTTTAGTACCGCCGGCAGATACGCAGTATTTT.

CDR3 DNA sequence: TGCGCCAGCAGCCAAGATACGGAGGGCCTAATCTACGAGCAGTACTTC. It codes for CASSQDTEGLIYEQYF. V is TRBV4-3 and J is TRBJ2-7, with D maybe TRBD2 (6 bases). Trimming took off 0 bases at V and 3 bases at J, with 15 bases between the two ends. In germline, CDR1 is LGHNA, CDR2 YSLEER. The CDR3 sequence is 16 residues long.

The chain is built from TRBV6-5 and TRBJ1-1, with 10 bases matching TRBD1. This CDR3 contains 13 residues. With V trimmed by 6 bases and J by 7 bases, 5 bases remained unmatched. The V gene's germline CDR1 is MNHEY and CDR2 SVGAGI. In DNA, the CDR3 is TGTGCCAGCAGCAGGGACAGGGGCAGTGAAGCTTTCTTT. Protein product: CASSRDRGSEAFF.

About this clone: The identical CDR3 is also encoded by other nucleotide sequences in the sample. This chain joins TRBV5-4 and TRBJ2-7; a weak D match, TRBD1 (6 bases). Germline V gene sequence: CDR1 SGHNT, CDR2 YYREEE (reference sequence). Trimming removed 0 bases at V and 6 bases at J, with 7 bases between. The CDR3 extends over 12 amino acids. CDR3 coding DNA: TGTGCCAGCAGCTTGGTAGGGGGCGAGCAGTACTTC. It is translated as CASSLVGGEQYF.

The chain employs TRBV6-1 and TRBJ2-7, with D unclear. V lost 8 bases and J 2 bases, leaving 7 bases between the germline ends. Germline V CDR1 and CDR2: MNHNS, SASEGT. The CDR3 is 11 amino acids. The CDR3 sequence is CASDSAYEQYF. CDR3 bases: TGTGCCAGCGATTCCGCCTACGAGCAGTACTTC.

The chain uses TRBV6-1 and TRBJ1-2; D uncertain. With 5 bases removed from V and 1 base from J, the gap between germline ends came to 14 bases. This CDR3 comprises 15 residues. Germline loops: CDR1 MNHNS, CDR2 SASEGT. For the CDR3, the DNA is TGTGCCAGCAGTTCCGCCCGACTAGATAACTATGGCTACACCTTC. The encoded protein is CASSSARLDNYGYTF.

As regards this clone: The sample holds other DNA sequences that translate to the same CDR3. This chain connects TRBV7-8 to TRBJ2-1; D may be TRBD2 (5 bases). The CDR3 has 14 amino acids. CDR1 is SGHVS, CDR2 FQNEAQ, per germline. Between the trimmed V and J ends, which lost 2 bases and 4 bases, there was a span of 9 bases. The chain's CDR3 is CASSLPGSYNEQFF. CDR3 DNA sequence: TGTGCCAGCAGCTTACCGGGGTCGTACAATGAGCAGTTCTTC.

The genes are TRBV27 and TRBJ2-1; 9 nucleotides align to TRBD1. The CDR3 is made up of 14 amino acids. CDR1 is MNHEY and CDR2 is SMNVEV in the germline V gene (reference sequence). J lost 13 bases, V lost 3 bases, and 10 bases had no gene match. CDR3 loop: CASSLLGQGRSQFF. The CDR3, as DNA: TGTGCCAGCAGTTTGTTGGGACAGGGAAGAAGCCAGTTCTTC.

This chain connects TRBV29-1 to TRBJ2-5; 7 bases fit TRBD1. Germline-derived CDR1 and CDR2 are SQVTM and ANQGSEA. CDR3 size: 13 residues. The V and J ends lost 6 bases and 3 bases, in that order; junction bases with no gene match: 7. The CDR3 loop reads CSVLTGLEETQYF. As DNA, the CDR3 is TGCAGCGTGTTGACAGGGTTGGAAGAGACCCAGTACTTC.

This clone was seen once. The chain links TRBV9 to TRBJ1-5; D not resolved. This CDR3 region has 14 residues. The germline gives CDR1 SGDLS, CDR2 YYNGEE. V was trimmed by 3 bases and J by 2 bases, leaving 9 bases between them. The CDR3 coding sequence is TGTGCCAGCAGCGAGGACGGAGGCAATCAGCCCCAGCATTTT. Translated, it gives CASSEDGGNQPQHF.

The chain employs TRBV10-2 and TRBJ2-3; D not resolved. V lost 2 bases and J 2 bases, leaving 8 bases between the germline ends. Germline CDR1 is WSHSY and CDR2 is SAAADI. There are 14 residues in the CDR3. Here the CDR3 reads CASSEDGTTDTQYF. CDR3 DNA: TGCGCCAGCAGTGAGGACGGCACCACAGATACGCAGTATTTT.

This chain uses TRBV28 with TRBJ1-1; D possibly corresponds to TRBD1 (6 bases). V lost 6 bases and J lost 5, with 16 bases in between. Germline values: CDR1 MDHEN, CDR2 SYDVKM. This CDR3 has 14 amino acids. The CDR3 sequence is CASSRTGLGTEAFF. DNA for the CDR3: TGTGCCAGCAGCCGTACAGGGCTCGGGACTGAAGCTTTCTTT.

Notes on this clone: Distinct nucleotide sequences in the sample also encode this CDR3. The V and J genes are TRBV30 and TRBJ2-7; D remains ambiguous. The CDR3 is 10 residues long. Germline CDR1 GTSNPN, CDR2 SVGIG (reference sequence). Trimming took 1 base from V and 3 from J, leaving 1 base between them. CDR3 protein: CAWSDYEQYF. The CDR3 region has the DNA TGTGCCTGGAGTGACTACGAGCAGTACTTC. The full variable domain, rest sourced from reference TRBV30 and TRBJ2-7, is SQTIHQWPATLVQPVGSPLSLECTVEGTSNPNLYWYRQAAGRGLQLLFYSVGIGQISSEVPQNLSASRPQDRQFILSSKKLLLSDSGFYLCAWSDYEQYFGPGTRLTVT.

This chain uses TRBV14 with TRBJ2-7; no reliable D call. The CDR3 totals 12 residues. Looked up from germline, CDR1 is SGHDN and CDR2 is FVKESK. V was clipped by 2 bases and J by 2 bases, with 4 bases between them. In DNA, the CDR3 is TGTGCCAGCAGCCAATATCCCTACGAGCAGTACTTC. Amino acid sequence: CASSQYPYEQYF.

V and J are TRBV13 and TRBJ1-2; D remains ambiguous. The ends were cut back, 8 bases at V and 6 bases at J, with 19 bases in the middle. CDR1 and CDR2 from the germline V gene are PRHDT and FYEKMQ (reference sequence). The CDR3 sequence is 14 residues long. The CDR3 DNA reads as TGTGCCAGCCGGCAGTTGGCTCGTGGGAATGGCTACACCTTC. Translation gives CASRQLARGNGYTF. Full variable domain (outside the CDR3, taken from reference TRBV13 and TRBJ1-2): AAGVIQSPRHLIKEKRETATLKCYPIPRHDTVYWYQQGPGQDPQFLISFYEKMQSDKGSIPDRFSAQQFSDYHSELNMSSLELGDSALYFCASRQLARGNGYTFGSGTRLTVV.

Points on this clone: The same CDR3 is also encoded by other DNA sequences in this sample. The chain employs TRBV18 and TRBJ2-7; 9 bases fit TRBD1. Germline V gene sequence: CDR1 KGHSH, CDR2 LQKENI. This CDR3 spans 14 amino acids. Germline trimming cut 3 bases from V and 2 bases from J; bases unmatched to any gene: 2. The CDR3 nucleotides are TGTGCCAGCTCACCGGGACAGGGCACCTACGAGCAGTACTTC. It is translated as CASSPGQGTYEQYF. Filled out from reference TRBV18 and TRBJ2-7, the complete variable domain reads NAGVMQNPRHLVRRRGQEARLRCSPMKGHSHVYWYRQLPEEGLKFMVYLQKENIIDESGMPKERFSAEFPKEGPSILRIQQVVRGDSAAYFCASSPGQGTYEQYFGPGTRLTVT.

This clone was detected once. V gene TRBV28 combines with J gene TRBJ1-1, with a tentative D call TRBD1 (6 bases). The germline V gene has CDR1 MDHEN and CDR2 SYDVKM. V was pared by 3 bases and J by 4 bases, with 18 bases between. This CDR3 comprises 16 residues. CDR3 in amino acids: CASSFPGTFGVTEAFF. DNA for the CDR3: TGTGCCAGCAGTTTCCCTGGGACATTCGGAGTCACTGAAGCTTTCTTT.

This rearrangement joins TRBV2 to TRBJ2-1; tentative D call: TRBD2 (7 bases). Between the trimmed V and J ends, which lost 8 bases and 4 bases, there was a span of 24 bases. The CDR3 totals 17 residues. Germline V gene data show CDR1 as SNHLY and CDR2 as FYNNEI. CDR3 in DNA: TGTGCCAGCGGACTCTCCGGGGGGCGGGAGACATACAATGAGCAGTTCTTC. Amino acid sequence: CASGLSGGRETYNEQFF.

In the case of this clone: The sample carries other DNA sequences with the same CDR3. The V and J genes are TRBV4-3 and TRBJ2-2, with a possible D match to TRBD1 (5 bases). Germline V gene data show CDR1 as LGHNA and CDR2 as YSLEER. The CDR3 loop spans 15 amino acids. Trimming removed 0 bases from V and 5 bases from J, with 10 bases in between. DNA for the CDR3: TGCGCCAGCAGCCAAGATCGGCAGGGAACCGGGGAGCTGTTTTTT. Amino acids: CASSQDRQGTGELFF.

The V and J genes are TRBV6-1 and TRBJ2-1; D not resolved. CDR1 MNHNS and CDR2 SASEGT come from the germline V gene. The CDR3 totals 11 residues. Trimming removed 4 bases at V and 13 bases at J, with 11 bases between. CDR3 in DNA: TGTGCCAGCAGTGCGGCAGAAAACCAGTTCTTC. Protein: CASSAAENQFF.

This chain links TRBV25-1 with TRBJ1-1; no reliable D call. The CDR3 has 14 amino acids. Trimming cost V 3 bases and J 0 bases, with 8 bases left between them. CDR1 MGHDK and CDR2 SYGVNS come from the germline V gene. The CDR3 coding sequence is TGTGCCAGCAGTGACCCACCTATGAACACTGAAGCTTTCTTT. This codes for CASSDPPMNTEAFF. The full variable domain, rest sourced from reference TRBV25-1 and TRBJ1-1, is EADIYQTPRYLVIGTGKKITLECSQTMGHDKMYWYQQDPGMELHLIHYSYGVNSTEKGDLSSESTVSRIRTEHFPLTLESARPSHTSQYLCASSDPPMNTEAFFGQGTRLTVV.

About this clone: The same CDR3 can be traced to other DNA sequences in this sample. This rearrangement joins TRBV7-9 to TRBJ2-3; 13 bases agree with TRBD2. The CDR3 is 15 amino acids. Per germline, CDR1 SEHNR and CDR2 FQNEAQ (reference sequence). Trimming removed 5 bases from V and 4 bases from J; junction bases left unmatched: 3. The CDR3 bases are TGTGCCAGCAGCGCACTAGCGGGAGGGGCAGATACGCAGTATTTT. Residues: CASSALAGGADTQYF.